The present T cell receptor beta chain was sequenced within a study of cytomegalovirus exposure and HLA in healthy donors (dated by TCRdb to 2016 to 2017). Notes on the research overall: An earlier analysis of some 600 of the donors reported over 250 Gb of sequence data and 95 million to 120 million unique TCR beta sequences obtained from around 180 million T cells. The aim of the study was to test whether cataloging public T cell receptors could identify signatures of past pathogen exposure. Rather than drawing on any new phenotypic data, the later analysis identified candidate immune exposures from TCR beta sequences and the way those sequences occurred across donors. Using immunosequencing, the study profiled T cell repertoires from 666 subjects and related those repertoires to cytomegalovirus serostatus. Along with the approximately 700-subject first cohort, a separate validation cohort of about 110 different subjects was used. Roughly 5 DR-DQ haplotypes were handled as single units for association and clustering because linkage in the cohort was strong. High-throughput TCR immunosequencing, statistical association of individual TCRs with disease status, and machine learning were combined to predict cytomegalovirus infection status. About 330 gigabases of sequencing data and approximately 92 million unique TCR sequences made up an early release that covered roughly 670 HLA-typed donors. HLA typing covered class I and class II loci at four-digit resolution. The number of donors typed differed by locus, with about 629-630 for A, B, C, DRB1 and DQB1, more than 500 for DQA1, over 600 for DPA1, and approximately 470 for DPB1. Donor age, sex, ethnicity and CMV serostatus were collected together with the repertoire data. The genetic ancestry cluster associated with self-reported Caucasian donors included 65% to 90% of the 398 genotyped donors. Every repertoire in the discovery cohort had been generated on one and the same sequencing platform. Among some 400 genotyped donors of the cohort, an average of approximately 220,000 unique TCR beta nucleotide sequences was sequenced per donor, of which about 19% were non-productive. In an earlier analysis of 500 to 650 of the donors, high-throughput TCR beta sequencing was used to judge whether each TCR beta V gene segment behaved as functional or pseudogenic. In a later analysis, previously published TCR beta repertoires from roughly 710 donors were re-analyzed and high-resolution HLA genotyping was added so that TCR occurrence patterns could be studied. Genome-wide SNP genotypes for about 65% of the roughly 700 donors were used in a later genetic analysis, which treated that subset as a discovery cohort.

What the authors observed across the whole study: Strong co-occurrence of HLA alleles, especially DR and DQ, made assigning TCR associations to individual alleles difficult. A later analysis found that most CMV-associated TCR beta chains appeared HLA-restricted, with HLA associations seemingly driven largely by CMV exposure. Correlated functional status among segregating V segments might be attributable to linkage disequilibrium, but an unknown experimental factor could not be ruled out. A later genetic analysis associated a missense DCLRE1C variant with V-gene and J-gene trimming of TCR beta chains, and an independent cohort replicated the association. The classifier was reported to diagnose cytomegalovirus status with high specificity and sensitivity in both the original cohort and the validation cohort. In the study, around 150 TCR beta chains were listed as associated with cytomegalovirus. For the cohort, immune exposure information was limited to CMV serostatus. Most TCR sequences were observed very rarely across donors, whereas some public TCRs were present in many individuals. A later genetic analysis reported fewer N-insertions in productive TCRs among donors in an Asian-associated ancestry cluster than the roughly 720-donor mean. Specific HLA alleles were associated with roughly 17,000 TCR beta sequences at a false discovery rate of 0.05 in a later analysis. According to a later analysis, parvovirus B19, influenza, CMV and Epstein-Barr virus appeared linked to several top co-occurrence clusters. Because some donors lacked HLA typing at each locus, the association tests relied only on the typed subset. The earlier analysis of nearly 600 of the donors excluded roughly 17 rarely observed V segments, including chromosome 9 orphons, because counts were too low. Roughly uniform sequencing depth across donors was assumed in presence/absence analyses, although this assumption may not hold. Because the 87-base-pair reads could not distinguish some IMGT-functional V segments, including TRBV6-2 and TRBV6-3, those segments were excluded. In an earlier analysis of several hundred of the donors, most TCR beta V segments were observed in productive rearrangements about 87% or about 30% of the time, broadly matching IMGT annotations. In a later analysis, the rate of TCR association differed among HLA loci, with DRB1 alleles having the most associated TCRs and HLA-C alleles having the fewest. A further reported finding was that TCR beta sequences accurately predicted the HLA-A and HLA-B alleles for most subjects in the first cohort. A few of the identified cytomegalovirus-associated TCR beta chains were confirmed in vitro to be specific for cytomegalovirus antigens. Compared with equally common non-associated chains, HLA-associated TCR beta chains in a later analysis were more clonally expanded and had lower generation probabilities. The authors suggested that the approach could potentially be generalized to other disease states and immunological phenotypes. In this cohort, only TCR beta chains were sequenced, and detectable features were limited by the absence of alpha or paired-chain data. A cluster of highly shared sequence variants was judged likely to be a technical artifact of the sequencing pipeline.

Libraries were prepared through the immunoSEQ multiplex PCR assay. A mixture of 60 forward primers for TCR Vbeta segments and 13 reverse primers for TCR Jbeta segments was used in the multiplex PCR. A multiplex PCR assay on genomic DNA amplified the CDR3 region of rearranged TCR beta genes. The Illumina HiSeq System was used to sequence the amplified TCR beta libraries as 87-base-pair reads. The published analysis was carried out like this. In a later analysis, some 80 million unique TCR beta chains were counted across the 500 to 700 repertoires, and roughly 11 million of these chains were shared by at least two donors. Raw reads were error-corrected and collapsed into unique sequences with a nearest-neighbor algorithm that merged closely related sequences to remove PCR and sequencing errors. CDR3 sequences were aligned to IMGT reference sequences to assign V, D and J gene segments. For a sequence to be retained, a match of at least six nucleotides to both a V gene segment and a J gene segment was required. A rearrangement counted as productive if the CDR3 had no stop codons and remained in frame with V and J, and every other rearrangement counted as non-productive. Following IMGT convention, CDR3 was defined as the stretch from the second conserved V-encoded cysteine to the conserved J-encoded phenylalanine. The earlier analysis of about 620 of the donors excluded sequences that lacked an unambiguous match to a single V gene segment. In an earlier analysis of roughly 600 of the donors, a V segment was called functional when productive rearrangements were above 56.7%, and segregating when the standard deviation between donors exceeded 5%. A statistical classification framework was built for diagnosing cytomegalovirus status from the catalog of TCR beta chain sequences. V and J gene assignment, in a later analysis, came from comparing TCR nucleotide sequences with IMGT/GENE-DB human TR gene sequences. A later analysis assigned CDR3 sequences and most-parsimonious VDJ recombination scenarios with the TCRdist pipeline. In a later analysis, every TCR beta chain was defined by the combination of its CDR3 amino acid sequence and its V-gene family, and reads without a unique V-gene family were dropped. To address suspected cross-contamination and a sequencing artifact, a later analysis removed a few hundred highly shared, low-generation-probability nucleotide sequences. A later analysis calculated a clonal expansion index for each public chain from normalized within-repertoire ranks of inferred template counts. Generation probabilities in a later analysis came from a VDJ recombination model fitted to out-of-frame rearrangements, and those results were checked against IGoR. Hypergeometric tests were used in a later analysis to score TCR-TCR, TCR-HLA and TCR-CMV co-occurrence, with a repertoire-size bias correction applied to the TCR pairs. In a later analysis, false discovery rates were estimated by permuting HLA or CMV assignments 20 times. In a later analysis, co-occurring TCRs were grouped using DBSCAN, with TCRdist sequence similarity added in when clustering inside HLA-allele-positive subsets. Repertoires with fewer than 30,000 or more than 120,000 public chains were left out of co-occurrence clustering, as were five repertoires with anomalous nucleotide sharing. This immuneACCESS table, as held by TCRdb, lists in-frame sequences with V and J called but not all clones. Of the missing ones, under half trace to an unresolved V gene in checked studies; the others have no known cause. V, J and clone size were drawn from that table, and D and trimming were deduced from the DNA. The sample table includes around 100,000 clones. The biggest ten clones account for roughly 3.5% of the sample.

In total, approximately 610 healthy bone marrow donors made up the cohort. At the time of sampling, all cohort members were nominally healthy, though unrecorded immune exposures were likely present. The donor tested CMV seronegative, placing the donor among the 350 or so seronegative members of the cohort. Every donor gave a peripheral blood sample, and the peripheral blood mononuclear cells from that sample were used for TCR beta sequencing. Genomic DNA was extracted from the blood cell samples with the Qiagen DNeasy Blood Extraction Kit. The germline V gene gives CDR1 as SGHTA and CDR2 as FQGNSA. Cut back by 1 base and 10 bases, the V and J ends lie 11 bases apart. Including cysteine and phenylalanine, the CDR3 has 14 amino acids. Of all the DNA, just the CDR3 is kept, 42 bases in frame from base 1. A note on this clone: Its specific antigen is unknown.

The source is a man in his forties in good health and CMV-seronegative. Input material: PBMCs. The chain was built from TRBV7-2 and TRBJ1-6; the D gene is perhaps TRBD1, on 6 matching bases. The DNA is TGTGCCAGCAGCTTAGACAGGGAAGGATCACCCCTCCACTTT. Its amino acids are CASSLDREGSPLHF.